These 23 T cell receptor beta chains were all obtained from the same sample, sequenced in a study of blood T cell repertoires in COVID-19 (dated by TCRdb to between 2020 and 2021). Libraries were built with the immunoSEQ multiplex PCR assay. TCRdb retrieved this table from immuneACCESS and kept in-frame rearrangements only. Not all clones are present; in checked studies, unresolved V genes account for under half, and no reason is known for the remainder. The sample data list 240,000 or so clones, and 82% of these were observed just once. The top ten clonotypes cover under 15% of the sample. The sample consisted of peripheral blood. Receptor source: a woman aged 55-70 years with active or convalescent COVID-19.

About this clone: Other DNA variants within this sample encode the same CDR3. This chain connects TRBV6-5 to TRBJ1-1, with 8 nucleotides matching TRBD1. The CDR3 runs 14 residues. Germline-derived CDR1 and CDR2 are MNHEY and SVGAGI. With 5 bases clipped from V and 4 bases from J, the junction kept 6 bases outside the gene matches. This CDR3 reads CASSIGQGATEAFF. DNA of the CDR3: TGTGCCAGCAGTATAGGACAGGGTGCCACTGAAGCTTTCTTT.

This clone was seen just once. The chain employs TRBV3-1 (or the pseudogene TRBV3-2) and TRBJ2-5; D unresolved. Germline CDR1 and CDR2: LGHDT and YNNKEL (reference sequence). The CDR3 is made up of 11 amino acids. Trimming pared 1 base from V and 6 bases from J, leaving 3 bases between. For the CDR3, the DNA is TGTGCCAGCAGCCAAGCCAAGACCCAGTACTTC. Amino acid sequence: CASSQAKTQYF.

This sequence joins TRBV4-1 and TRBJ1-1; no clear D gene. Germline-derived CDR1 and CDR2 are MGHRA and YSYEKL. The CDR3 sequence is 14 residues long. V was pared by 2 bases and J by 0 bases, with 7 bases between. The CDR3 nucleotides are TGCGCCAGCAGCCAACGGGGTCTGAACACTGAAGCTTTCTTT. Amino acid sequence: CASSQRGLNTEAFF.

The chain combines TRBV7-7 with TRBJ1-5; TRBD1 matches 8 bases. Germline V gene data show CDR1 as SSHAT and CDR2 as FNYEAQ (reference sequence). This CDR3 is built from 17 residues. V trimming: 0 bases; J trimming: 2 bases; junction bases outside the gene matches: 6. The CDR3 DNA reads TGTGCCAGCAGCTTAGCCCAGACAGGGGTTGGCAATCAGCCCCAGCATTTT. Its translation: CASSLAQTGVGNQPQHF.

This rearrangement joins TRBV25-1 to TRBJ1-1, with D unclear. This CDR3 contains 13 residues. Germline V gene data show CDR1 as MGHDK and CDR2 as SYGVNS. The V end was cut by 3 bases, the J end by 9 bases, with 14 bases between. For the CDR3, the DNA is TGTGCCAGCAGTGATGTGATTGACACAAAAGCTTTCTTT. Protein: CASSDVIDTKAFF.

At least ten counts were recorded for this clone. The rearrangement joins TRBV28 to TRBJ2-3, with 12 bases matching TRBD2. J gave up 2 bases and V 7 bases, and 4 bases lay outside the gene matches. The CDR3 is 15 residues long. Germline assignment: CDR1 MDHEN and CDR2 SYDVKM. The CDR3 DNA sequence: TGTGCCAGCAACCCTAGCGGGGGGGCCACAGATACGCAGTATTTT. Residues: CASNPSGGATDTQYF.

CDR3 region: CASRDRGPRGGYTF. The CDR3 bases are TGTGCCAGCCGGGACAGGGGGCCCCGGGGGGGCTACACCTTC. J is TRBJ1-2 and V is TRBV19; 12 bases line up with TRBD1. J gave up 8 bases and V 9 bases, and 10 bases lay outside the gene matches. The CDR3 is made up of 14 amino acids. Germline assignment: CDR1 LNHDA and CDR2 SQIVND (reference sequence).

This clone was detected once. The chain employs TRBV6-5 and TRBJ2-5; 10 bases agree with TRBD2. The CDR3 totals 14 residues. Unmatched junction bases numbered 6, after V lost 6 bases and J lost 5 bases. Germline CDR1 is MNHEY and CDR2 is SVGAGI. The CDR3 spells CASRKLAGRETQYF. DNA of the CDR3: TGTGCCAGCAGGAAACTAGCGGGGAGGGAGACCCAGTACTTC.

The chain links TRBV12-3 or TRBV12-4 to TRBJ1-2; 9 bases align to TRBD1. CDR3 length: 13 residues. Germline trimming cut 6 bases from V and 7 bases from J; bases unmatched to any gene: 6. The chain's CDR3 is CASRFRDRVGYTF. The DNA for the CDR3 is TGTGCCAGCAGGTTCCGGGACAGGGTTGGCTACACCTTC.

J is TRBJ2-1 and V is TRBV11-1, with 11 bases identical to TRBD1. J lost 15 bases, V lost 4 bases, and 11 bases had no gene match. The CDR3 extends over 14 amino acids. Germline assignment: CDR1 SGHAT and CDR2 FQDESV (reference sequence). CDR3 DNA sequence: TGTGCCAGCAGCTCCCGGCCGGGACAGGGGGAGGGGTTCTTC. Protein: CASSSRPGQGEGFF.

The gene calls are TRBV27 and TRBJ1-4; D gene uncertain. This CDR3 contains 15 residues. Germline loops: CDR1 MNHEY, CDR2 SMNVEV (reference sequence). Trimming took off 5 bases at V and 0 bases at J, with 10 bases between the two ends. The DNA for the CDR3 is TGTGCCAGCAGTCCTCTCCTATCAACTAATGAAAAACTGTTTTTT. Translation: CASSPLLSTNEKLFF.

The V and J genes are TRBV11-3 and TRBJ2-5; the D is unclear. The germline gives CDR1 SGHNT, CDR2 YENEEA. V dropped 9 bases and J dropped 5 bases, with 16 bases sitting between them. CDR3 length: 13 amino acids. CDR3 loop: CASQQDEMETQYF. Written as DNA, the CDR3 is TGTGCCAGTCAGCAGGATGAGATGGAGACCCAGTACTTC.

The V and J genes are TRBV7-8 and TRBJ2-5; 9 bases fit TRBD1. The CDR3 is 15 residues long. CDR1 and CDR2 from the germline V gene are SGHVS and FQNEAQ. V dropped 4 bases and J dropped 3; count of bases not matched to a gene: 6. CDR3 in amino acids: CASSSTGTGKETQYF. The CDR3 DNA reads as TGTGCCAGCAGCTCAACGGGGACAGGGAAAGAGACCCAGTACTTC.

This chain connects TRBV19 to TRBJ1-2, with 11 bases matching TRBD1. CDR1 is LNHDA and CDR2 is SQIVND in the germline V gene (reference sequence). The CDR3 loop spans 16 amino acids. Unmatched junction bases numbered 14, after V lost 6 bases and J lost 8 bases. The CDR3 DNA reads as TGTGCCAGTAGCGATGGACAGGGGGCTGAACTGGGAGGCTACACCTTC. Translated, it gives CASSDGQGAELGGYTF.

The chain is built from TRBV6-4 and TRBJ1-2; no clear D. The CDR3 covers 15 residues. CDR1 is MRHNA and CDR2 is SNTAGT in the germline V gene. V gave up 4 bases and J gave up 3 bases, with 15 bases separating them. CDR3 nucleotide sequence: TGTGCCAGCAGTGTTAGTCCGGGTAGCGACTATGGCTACACCTTC. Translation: CASSVSPGSDYGYTF.

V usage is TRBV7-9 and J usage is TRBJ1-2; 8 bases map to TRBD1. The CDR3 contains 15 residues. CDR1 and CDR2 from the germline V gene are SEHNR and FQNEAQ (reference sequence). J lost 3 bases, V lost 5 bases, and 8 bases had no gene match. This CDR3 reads CASSKGDRRYYGYTF. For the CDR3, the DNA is TGTGCCAGCAGCAAAGGGGACAGGCGCTACTATGGCTACACCTTC. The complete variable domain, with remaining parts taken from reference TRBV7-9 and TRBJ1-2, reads DTGVSQNPRHKITKRGQNVTFRCDPISEHNRLYWYRQTLGQGPEFLTYFQNEAQLEKSRLLSDRFSAERPKGSFSTLEIQRTEQGDSAMYLCASSKGDRRYYGYTFGSGTRLTVV.

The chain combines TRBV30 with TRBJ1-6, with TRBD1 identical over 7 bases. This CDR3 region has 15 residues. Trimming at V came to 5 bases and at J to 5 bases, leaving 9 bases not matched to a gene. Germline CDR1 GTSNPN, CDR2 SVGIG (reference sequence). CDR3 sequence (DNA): TGTGCCTGGGGTACAGGGGCCCTTAATAATTCACCCCTCCACTTT. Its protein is CAWGTGALNNSPLHF.

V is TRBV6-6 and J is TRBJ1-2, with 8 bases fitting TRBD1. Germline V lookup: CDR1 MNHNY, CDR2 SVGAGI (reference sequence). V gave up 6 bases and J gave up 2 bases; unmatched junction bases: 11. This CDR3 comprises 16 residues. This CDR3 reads CASRDGGTGTNYGYTF. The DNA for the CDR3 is TGTGCCAGCAGAGATGGCGGGACAGGTACCAACTATGGCTACACCTTC.

The CDR3 protein is CASSLGQGVTEAFF. CDR3 nucleotide sequence: TGTGCCAGCAGCCTTGGACAGGGAGTCACTGAAGCTTTCTTT. The V call is TRBV5-6, the J call TRBJ1-1, with 8 bases that match TRBD1. In germline, CDR1 is SGHDT, CDR2 YYEEEE. The CDR3 extends over 14 amino acids. Germline trimming cut 4 bases from V and 4 bases from J; bases unmatched to any gene: 6.

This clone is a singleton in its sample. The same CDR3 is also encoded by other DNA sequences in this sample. Here the CDR3 reads CASSLRNTEAFF. Written as DNA, the CDR3 is TGTGCCAGCAGTTTGAGGAACACTGAAGCTTTCTTT. This chain joins TRBV12-3 or TRBV12-4 and TRBJ1-1; D remains unclear. The CDR3 is made up of 12 amino acids. Trimming stripped 3 bases from V and 1 base from J, with 3 bases between.

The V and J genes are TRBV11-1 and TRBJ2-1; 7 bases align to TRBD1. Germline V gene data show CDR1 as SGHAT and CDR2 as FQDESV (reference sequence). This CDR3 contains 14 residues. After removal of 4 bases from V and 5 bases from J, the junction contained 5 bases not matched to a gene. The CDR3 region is CASSYHGTDNEQFF. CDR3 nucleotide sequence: TGTGCCAGCAGCTACCACGGGACAGACAATGAGCAGTTCTTC.

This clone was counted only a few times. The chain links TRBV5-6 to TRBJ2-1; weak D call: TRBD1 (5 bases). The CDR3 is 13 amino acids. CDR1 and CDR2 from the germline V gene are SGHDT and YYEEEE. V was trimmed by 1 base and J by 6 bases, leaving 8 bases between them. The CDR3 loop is CASSLRGTNEQFF. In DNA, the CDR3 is TGTGCCAGCAGCTTGAGGGGTACCAATGAGCAGTTCTTC.

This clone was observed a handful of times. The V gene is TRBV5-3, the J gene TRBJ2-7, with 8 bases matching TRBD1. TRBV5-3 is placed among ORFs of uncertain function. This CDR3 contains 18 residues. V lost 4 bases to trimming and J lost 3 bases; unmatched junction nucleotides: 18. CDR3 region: CARSPGLDRASIHYEQYF. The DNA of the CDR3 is TGTGCCAGAAGCCCGGGGCTGGACAGGGCCTCAATACACTACGAGCAGTACTTC.